These 28 T cell receptor beta chains originate from one sample sequenced in a study of T cell responses to AZD1222 COVID-19 vaccine. TCRdb keeps only in-frame clones here, not all; method: immunoSEQ multiplex PCR. The profile shows 75,000 to 90,000 clones, 89% of them singletons. Source: peripheral blood, taken on day 0 of AZD1222 vaccination. The source of these receptors is an adult in good health.

The chain recombines TRBV27 with TRBJ1-6; D gene ambiguous. CDR3 length equals 13 residues. Trimming shortened V by 4 bases and J by 6 bases, and 7 bases separated the two germline ends. The germline V gene encodes CDR1 MNHEY and CDR2 SMNVEV (reference sequence). CDR3 sequence reads: CASSSDPNSPLHF. CDR3 bases: TGTGCCAGCAGTTCCGACCCTAATTCACCCCTCCACTTT.

The rearrangement joins TRBV30 to TRBJ2-1; D gene uncertain. The CDR3 runs to 13 residues. Germline V gene sequence: CDR1 GTSNPN, CDR2 SVGIG (reference sequence). The V end lost 4 bases, the J end lost 2 bases, and 9 bases lay between the germline ends. The CDR3 nucleotides read TGTGCCTGGACTCAAGGAGCCTACAATGAGCAGTTCTTC. Translation gives CAWTQGAYNEQFF.

A few counts support this clone. The chain recombines TRBV7-2 with TRBJ1-1, with 7 bases fitting TRBD1. Germline values: CDR1 SGHTA, CDR2 FQGNSA. Trimming removed 5 bases from V and 11 bases from J; junction bases left unmatched: 11. The CDR3 runs to 13 residues. For the CDR3, the DNA is TGTGCCAGCAGCCCTGGGACAGCCCGGGGGGCTTTCTTT. Translated, it gives CASSPGTARGAFF.

The rearrangement links TRBV25-1 to TRBJ1-1, with D unresolved. The V gene's germline CDR1 is MGHDK and CDR2 SYGVNS. V dropped 0 bases and J dropped 0 bases, with 2 bases sitting between them. CDR3 length: 13 residues. The CDR3 DNA sequence: TGTGCCAGCAGTGAATATTTGAACACTGAAGCTTTCTTT. Encoded protein: CASSEYLNTEAFF.

V is TRBV27 and J is TRBJ1-2; 9 bases match TRBD1. With 2 bases clipped from V and 7 bases from J, the junction kept 5 bases outside the gene matches. The CDR3 covers 14 residues. Germline CDR1 is MNHEY and CDR2 is SMNVEV (reference sequence). This chain's CDR3 is CASSLRDREGGYTF. In DNA form, the CDR3 reads TGTGCCAGCAGTTTAAGGGACAGGGAAGGTGGCTACACCTTC.

V is TRBV9 and J is TRBJ1-2; 7 bases align to TRBD1. The CDR3 loop spans 14 amino acids. CDR1 SGDLS and CDR2 YYNGEE come from the germline V gene. The J segment lost 7 bases and the V segment lost 6 bases, leaving 12 bases of the junction unmatched. The CDR3 DNA sequence: TGTGCCAGCACCAGGACAGGCGAGAATGGTGGCTACACCTTC. Encoded protein: CASTRTGENGGYTF. The whole variable domain, remainder taken from reference TRBV9 and TRBJ1-2, is DSGVTQTPKHLITATGQRVTLRCSPRSGDLSVYWYQQSLDQGLQFLIQYYNGEERAKGNILERFSAQQFPDLHSELNLSSLELGDSALYFCASTRTGENGGYTFGSGTRLTVV.

The chain uses TRBV2 and TRBJ1-5; D is possibly TRBD1 (6 bases). The V end lost 3 bases, the J end lost 3 bases, and 9 bases lay between the germline ends. Germline CDR1 and CDR2: SNHLY and FYNNEI. The CDR3 has 14 residues. CDR3 DNA sequence: TGTGCCAGCAGTGATAGGACAGTCAATCAGCCCCAGCATTTT. The encoded protein is CASSDRTVNQPQHF. Variable domain in full (rest from reference TRBV2 and TRBJ1-5): EPEVTQTPSHQVTQMGQEVILRCVPISNHLYFYWYRQILGQKVEFLVSFYNNEISEKSEIFDDQFSVERPDGSNFTLKIRSTKLEDSAMYFCASSDRTVNQPQHFGDGTRLSIL.

This sequence joins TRBV18 and TRBJ1-2; a possible D gene is TRBD1 (5 bases). CDR3 length equals 13 residues. Germline CDR1 is KGHSH and CDR2 is LQKENI. The V and J ends lost 3 bases and 4 bases respectively, with 9 bases between them. CDR3 amino acids: CASSPSGSYGYTF. Written as DNA, the CDR3 is TGTGCCAGCTCACCGTCAGGGTCCTATGGCTACACCTTC.

V is TRBV10-3 and J is TRBJ1-3, with a possible D match to TRBD1 (5 bases). This CDR3 comprises 16 residues. Per germline, CDR1 ENHRY and CDR2 SYGVKD. V dropped 1 base and J dropped 0 bases, with 10 bases sitting between them. CDR3: CAISEFGGLSGNTIYF. For the CDR3, the DNA is TGTGCCATCAGTGAGTTTGGGGGTCTCTCTGGAAACACCATATATTTT.

The gene calls are TRBV30 and TRBJ1-1; 7 positions match TRBD1. This CDR3 is built from 16 residues. Trimming took 1 base from V and 2 from J; bases not matched to a gene: 10. Germline-derived CDR1 and CDR2 are GTSNPN and SVGIG (reference sequence). The CDR3 sequence: CAWSERGRGPNTEAFF. CDR3 DNA sequence: TGTGCCTGGAGTGAGAGGGGGCGGGGGCCAAACACTGAAGCTTTCTTT. Full variable domain (rest looked up from reference TRBV30 and TRBJ1-1): SQTIHQWPATLVQPVGSPLSLECTVEGTSNPNLYWYRQAAGRGLQLLFYSVGIGQISSEVPQNLSASRPQDRQFILSSKKLLLSDSGFYLCAWSERGRGPNTEAFFGQGTRLTVV.

V gene TRBV3-1 (or the pseudogene TRBV3-2) combines with J gene TRBJ1-2, with 9 bases matching TRBD1. Losses at the gene ends were 3 bases for V and 0 bases for J; bases not matched to a gene: 8. The CDR3 is made up of 17 amino acids. Germline V lookup: CDR1 LGHDT, CDR2 YNNKEL (reference sequence). The CDR3 spells CASSHPGQGATNYGYTF. In DNA form, the CDR3 reads TGTGCCAGCAGCCATCCGGGACAGGGTGCGACTAACTATGGCTACACCTTC.

The chain links TRBV19 to TRBJ2-7, with 7 bases fitting TRBD1. CDR3 size: 14 residues. Germline CDR1 and CDR2: LNHDA and SQIVND (reference sequence). After removal of 0 bases from V and 1 base from J, the junction contained 0 bases not matched to a gene. The CDR3 coding sequence is TGTGCCAGTAGTATAGAGGGACAGTCCTACGAGCAGTACTTC. Translation gives CASSIEGQSYEQYF.

This clone was detected a few times. This chain uses TRBV4-1 with TRBJ1-6; the D is unclear. The V and J ends lost 0 bases and 8 bases respectively, with 5 bases between them. The germline gives CDR1 MGHRA, CDR2 YSYEKL. CDR3 length: 13 residues. The CDR3 bases are TGCGCCAGCAGCCAAGACGAGTATTCACCCCTCCACTTT. Its protein is CASSQDEYSPLHF.

V gene TRBV9 combines with J gene TRBJ2-1, with TRBD2 matching 11 bases. Looked up from germline, CDR1 is SGDLS and CDR2 is YYNGEE. V trimming: 0 bases; J trimming: 8 bases; junction bases outside the gene matches: 4. The length of the CDR3 is 15 residues. For the CDR3, the DNA is TGTGCCAGCAGCGTAGAGCTAGCGGGGGGTTATGAGCAGTTCTTC. This sequence encodes CASSVELAGGYEQFF.

The table lists this clone with a few counts. This chain links TRBV6-6 with TRBJ2-1; 14 bases line up with TRBD2. Germline V gene data show CDR1 as MNHNY and CDR2 as SVGAGI (reference sequence). V was clipped by 5 bases and J by 3 bases; unmatched bases: 12. The length of the CDR3 is 19 residues. CDR3 amino acids: CASSLAGTSGSSYYNEQFF. The CDR3 region has the DNA TGTGCCAGCAGTCTAGCCGGGACTAGCGGGAGCTCCTACTACAATGAGCAGTTCTTC.

The gene calls are TRBV6-5 and TRBJ1-2; 8 nucleotides line up with TRBD1. Trimming cost V 6 bases and J 0 bases; bases outside gene matches: 3. The germline V gene encodes CDR1 MNHEY and CDR2 SVGAGI. This CDR3 comprises 14 residues. The CDR3 DNA reads TGTGCCAGCAGAAAACAGGGGGCTAACTATGGCTACACCTTC. It is translated as CASRKQGANYGYTF.

The chain recombines TRBV19 with TRBJ1-5, with a weak D call TRBD1 (5 bases). Deletions cut 0 bases from V and 4 bases from J, with 13 bases between. The CDR3 sequence is 16 residues long. Germline V gene sequence: CDR1 LNHDA, CDR2 SQIVND (reference sequence). The CDR3 sequence: CASSIEFGQGNQPQHF. CDR3 sequence (DNA): TGTGCCAGTAGTATAGAGTTCGGGCAGGGTAATCAGCCCCAGCATTTT.

CDR3 DNA: TGTGCCAGCAGGGGGGGACAGGGGAGATCAACGGCAACTAATGAAAAACTGTTTTTT. It yields the protein CASRGGQGRSTATNEKLFF. The chain employs TRBV6-4 and TRBJ1-4, with 10 bases matching TRBD1. With 6 bases clipped from V and 0 bases from J, the junction kept 13 bases outside the gene matches. Germline values: CDR1 MRHNA, CDR2 SNTAGT. The CDR3 length is 19 residues.

V gene TRBV7-2 combines with J gene TRBJ2-1; TRBD2 agrees at 13 bases. The V gene's germline CDR1 is SGHTA and CDR2 FQGNSA. There are 17 residues in the CDR3. V shed 3 bases and J 3 bases; nucleotides not matched to a gene: 5. In nucleotides, the CDR3 is TGTGCCAGCAGCTTGAGACTAGCGGGGGGTTTCTACAATGAGCAGTTCTTC. Its protein product is CASSLRLAGGFYNEQFF.

In its sample, this clone was seen a few times. The chain has TRBV19 and TRBJ1-1; weak D call: TRBD1 (5 bases). V dropped 2 bases and J dropped 2 bases, with 21 bases sitting between them. This CDR3 region has 18 residues. CDR1 and CDR2 from the germline V gene are LNHDA and SQIVND (reference sequence). In DNA form, the CDR3 reads TGTGCCAGTAGTATATTCGGGACTCCCTGGGGATTAAACACTGAAGCTTTCTTT. Protein sequence: CASSIFGTPWGLNTEAFF.

This chain uses TRBV30 with TRBJ1-6; D unclear. The length of the CDR3 is 12 residues. The germline V and J ends were trimmed by 5 bases and 6 bases, with 8 bases remaining between them. Looked up from germline, CDR1 is GTSNPN and CDR2 is SVGIG (reference sequence). CDR3 loop: CAWRRINSPLHF. The CDR3 nucleotides are TGTGCCTGGCGCCGGATTAATTCACCCCTCCACTTT.

The chain couples TRBV5-5 to TRBJ1-5, with D possibly being TRBD1 (6 bases). The germline V and J ends were trimmed by 0 bases and 10 bases, with 17 bases remaining between them. The CDR3 is made up of 15 amino acids. Germline V lookup: CDR1 SGHKS, CDR2 YYEKEE (reference sequence). The chain's CDR3 is CASSLGGTRDPPQHF. The CDR3 DNA follows: TGTGCCAGCAGCTTGGGCGGGACACGAGATCCACCCCAGCATTTT.

The genes are TRBV12-3 or TRBV12-4 and TRBJ2-7; the D gene is possibly TRBD1 (6 bases). This CDR3 spans 12 amino acids. Between the trimmed V and J ends, which lost 6 bases and 2 bases, there was a span of 8 bases. CDR3 nucleotides: TGTGCCAGCAGCGGGGACACCTACGAGCAGTACTTC. It is translated as CASSGDTYEQYF.

The chain combines TRBV19 with TRBJ1-6; 10 nucleotides align to TRBD1. CDR1 and CDR2 from the germline V gene are LNHDA and SQIVND (reference sequence). This CDR3 has 15 amino acids. The trim removed 3 bases at V and 10 bases at J, leaving 6 bases unmatched. The CDR3 protein is CASSMWGQGQSPLHF. The DNA for the CDR3 is TGTGCCAGTAGTATGTGGGGACAGGGGCAATCACCCCTCCACTTT.

This clone was detected once. J is TRBJ2-1 and V is TRBV4-1; D is uncertain. Looked up from germline, CDR1 is MGHRA and CDR2 is YSYEKL. Trimming took off 0 bases at V and 8 bases at J, with 20 bases between the two ends. This CDR3 region has 17 residues. CDR3 region: CASSQDTESSPKDEQFF. CDR3 nucleotide sequence: TGCGCCAGCAGCCAAGATACCGAATCGAGTCCGAAGGATGAGCAGTTCTTC.

The J gene is TRBJ2-2, the V gene TRBV18; 7 nucleotides agree with TRBD2. Germline CDR1 KGHSH, CDR2 LQKENI. The CDR3 consists of 16 residues. V trimming: 1 base; J trimming: 6 bases; junction bases outside the gene matches: 8. The CDR3, as DNA: TGTGCCAGCTCACCACGCGGGAGTTTGGTCGCCGGGGAGCTGTTTTTT. The encoded protein is CASSPRGSLVAGELFF.

This chain uses TRBV19 with TRBJ2-7; D unclear. The germline CDR1 and CDR2 sequences are LNHDA and SQIVND (reference sequence). V was cut by 7 bases and J by 0 bases, with 13 bases left in between. There are 14 residues in the CDR3. As DNA, the CDR3 is TGTGCCAGTAAAGGGAACCCCAGCTCCTACGAGCAGTACTTC. Its translation is CASKGNPSSYEQYF.

The chain employs TRBV25-1 and TRBJ2-3; 11 bases align to TRBD2. The junction had 5 bases not matched to a gene; V was cut back by 0 bases and J by 0 bases. The germline V gene encodes CDR1 MGHDK and CDR2 SYGVNS. The CDR3 totals 18 residues. Written as DNA, the CDR3 is TGTGCCAGCAGTGAATATCCCGGGACTAGCGGAAGCACAGATACGCAGTATTTT. It encodes CASSEYPGTSGSTDTQYF. Filled out from reference TRBV25-1 and TRBJ2-3, the complete variable domain reads EADIYQTPRYLVIGTGKKITLECSQTMGHDKMYWYQQDPGMELHLIHYSYGVNSTEKGDLSSESTVSRIRTEHFPLTLESARPSHTSQYLCASSEYPGTSGSTDTQYFGPGTRLTVL.